A single TCR beta chain is shown here with its context. This sample was included in a study of shared clonotypes between healthy human individuals. Sequenced by immunoSEQ multiplex PCR; TCRdb stores in-frame clones only, minus some. The repertoire includes roughly 550,000 clones, around 95% of them detected once, and around 0.097% sits in the top ten. CD45RO-negative CD8 cells positively selected for CCR7 made up the naive population, which excluded terminally differentiated effector memory CD45RA+ cells. The source is a woman aged 25 to 39 in good health. Material: naive CD8+ T cells sorted from blood.

CDR3 sequence: CASSQASGLTYEQYF. CDR3 nucleotide sequence: TGTGCCAGCAGCCAAGCTAGCGGCCTAACCTACGAGCAGTACTTC. The J gene is TRBJ2-7, the V gene TRBV14; 7 nucleotides line up with TRBD2. The CDR3 length is 15 residues. In germline, CDR1 is SGHDN, CDR2 FVKESK. With 1 base clipped from V and 2 bases from J, the junction kept 5 bases outside the gene matches.